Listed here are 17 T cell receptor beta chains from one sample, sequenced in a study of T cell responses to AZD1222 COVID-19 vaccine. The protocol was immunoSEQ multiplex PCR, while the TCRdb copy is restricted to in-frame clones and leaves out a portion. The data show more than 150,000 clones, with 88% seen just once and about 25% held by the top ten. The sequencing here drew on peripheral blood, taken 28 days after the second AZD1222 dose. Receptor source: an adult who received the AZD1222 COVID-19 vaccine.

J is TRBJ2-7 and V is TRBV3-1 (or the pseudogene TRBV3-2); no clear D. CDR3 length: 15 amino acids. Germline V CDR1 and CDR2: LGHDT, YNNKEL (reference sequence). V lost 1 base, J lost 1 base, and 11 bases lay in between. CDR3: CASSQVPRISYEQYF. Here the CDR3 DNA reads TGTGCCAGCAGCCAAGTACCCCGGATATCCTACGAGCAGTACTTC.

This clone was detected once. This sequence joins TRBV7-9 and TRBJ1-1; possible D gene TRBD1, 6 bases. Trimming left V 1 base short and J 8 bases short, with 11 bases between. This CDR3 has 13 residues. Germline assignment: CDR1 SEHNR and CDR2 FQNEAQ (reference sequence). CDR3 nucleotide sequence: TGTGCCAGCAGCTTAGTTACCGGGACAGAAGCTTTCTTT. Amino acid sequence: CASSLVTGTEAFF. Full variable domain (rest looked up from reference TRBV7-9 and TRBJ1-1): DTGVSQNPRHKITKRGQNVTFRCDPISEHNRLYWYRQTLGQGPEFLTYFQNEAQLEKSRLLSDRFSAERPKGSFSTLEIQRTEQGDSAMYLCASSLVTGTEAFFGQGTRLTVV.

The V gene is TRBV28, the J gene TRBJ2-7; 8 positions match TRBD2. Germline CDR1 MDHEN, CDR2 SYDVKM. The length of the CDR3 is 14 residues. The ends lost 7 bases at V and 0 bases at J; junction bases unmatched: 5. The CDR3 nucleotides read TGTGCCAGCACCTCAGCGGGGGCCTCCTACGAGCAGTACTTC. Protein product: CASTSAGASYEQYF. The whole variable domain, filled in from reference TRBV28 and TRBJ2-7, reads DVKVTQSSRYLVKRTGEKVFLECVQDMDHENMFWYRQDPGLGLRLIYFSYDVKMKEKGDIPEGYSVSREKKERFSLILESASTNQTSMYLCASTSAGASYEQYFGPGTRLTVT.

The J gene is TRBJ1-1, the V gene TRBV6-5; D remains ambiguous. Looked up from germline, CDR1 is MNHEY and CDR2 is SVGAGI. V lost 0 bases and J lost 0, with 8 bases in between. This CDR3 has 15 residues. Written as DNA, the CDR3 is TGTGCCAGCAGTTACTCGTCGAAGATGAACACTGAAGCTTTCTTT. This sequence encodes CASSYSSKMNTEAFF.

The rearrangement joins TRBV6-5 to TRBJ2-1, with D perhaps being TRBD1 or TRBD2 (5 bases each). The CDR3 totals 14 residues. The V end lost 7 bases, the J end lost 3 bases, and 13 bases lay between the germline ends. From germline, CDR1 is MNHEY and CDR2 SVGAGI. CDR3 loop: CASTWGSGYNEQFF. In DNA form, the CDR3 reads TGTGCCAGCACGTGGGGGAGTGGCTACAATGAGCAGTTCTTC.

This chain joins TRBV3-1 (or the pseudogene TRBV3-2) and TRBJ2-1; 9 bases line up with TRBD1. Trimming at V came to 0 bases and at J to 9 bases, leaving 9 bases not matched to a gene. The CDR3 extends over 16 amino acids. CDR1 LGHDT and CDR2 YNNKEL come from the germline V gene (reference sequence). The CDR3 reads CASSQDLVGDRVEQFF. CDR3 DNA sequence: TGTGCCAGCAGCCAAGATCTAGTAGGGGACAGGGTTGAGCAGTTCTTC.

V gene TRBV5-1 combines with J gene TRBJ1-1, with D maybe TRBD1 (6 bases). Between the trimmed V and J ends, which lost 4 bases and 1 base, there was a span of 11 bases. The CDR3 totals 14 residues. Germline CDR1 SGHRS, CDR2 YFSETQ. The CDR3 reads CASSAQGSNTEAFF. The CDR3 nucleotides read TGCGCCAGCAGCGCTCAGGGGTCGAACACTGAAGCTTTCTTT.

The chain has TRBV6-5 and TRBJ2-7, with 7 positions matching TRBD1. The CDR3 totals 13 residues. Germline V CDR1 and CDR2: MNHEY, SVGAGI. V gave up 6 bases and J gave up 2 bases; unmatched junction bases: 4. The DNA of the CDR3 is TGTGCCAGCAGAAGACAGGGCCCCTACGAGCAGTACTTC. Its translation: CASRRQGPYEQYF.

CDR3 sequence: CASSPRYSYNEQFF. The CDR3 DNA sequence: TGTGCCAGCAGCCCCCGGTACTCCTACAATGAGCAGTTCTTC. The rearrangement uses TRBV11-2 and TRBJ2-1, with D unclear. The V and J ends lost 5 bases and 0 bases respectively, with 8 bases between them. This CDR3 is 14 amino acids long. Germline V gene lookup returns CDR1 SGHAT and CDR2 FQNNGV.

This CDR3 is CASSEPRDPKETQYF. In DNA, the CDR3 is TGTGCCAGCTCAGAACCGAGGGACCCAAAAGAGACCCAGTACTTC. The chain recombines TRBV18 with TRBJ2-5; either TRBD1 or TRBD2 may fit D (5 bases each). Germline V lookup: CDR1 KGHSH, CDR2 LQKENI. The CDR3 sequence is 15 residues long. V lost 5 bases and J lost 3, with 16 bases in between.

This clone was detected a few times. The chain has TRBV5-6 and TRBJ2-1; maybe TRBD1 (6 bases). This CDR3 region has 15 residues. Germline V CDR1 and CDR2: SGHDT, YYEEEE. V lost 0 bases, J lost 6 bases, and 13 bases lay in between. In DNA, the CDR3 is TGTGCCAGCAGCTTGGGGCGGACAGACCCCAATGAGCAGTTCTTC. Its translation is CASSLGRTDPNEQFF.

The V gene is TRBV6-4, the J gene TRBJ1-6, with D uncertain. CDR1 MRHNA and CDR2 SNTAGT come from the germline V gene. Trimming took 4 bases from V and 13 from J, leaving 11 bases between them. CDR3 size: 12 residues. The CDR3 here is CASSAPPRPLHF. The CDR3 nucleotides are TGTGCCAGCAGTGCCCCCCCGAGGCCCCTCCACTTT.

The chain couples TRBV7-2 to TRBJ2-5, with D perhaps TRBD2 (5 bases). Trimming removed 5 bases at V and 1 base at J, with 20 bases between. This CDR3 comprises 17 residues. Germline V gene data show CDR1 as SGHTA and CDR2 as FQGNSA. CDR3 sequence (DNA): TGTGCCAGCAGCCTACCGGGGAAAAGGGAGCCCCAAGAGACCCAGTACTTC. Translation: CASSLPGKREPQETQYF.

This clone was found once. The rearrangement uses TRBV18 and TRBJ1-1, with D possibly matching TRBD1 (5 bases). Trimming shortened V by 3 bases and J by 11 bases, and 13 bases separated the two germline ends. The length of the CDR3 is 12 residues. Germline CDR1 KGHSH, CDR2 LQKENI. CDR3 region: CASSPPGRVAFF. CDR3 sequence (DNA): TGTGCCAGCTCACCTCCGGGACGGGTGGCTTTCTTT.

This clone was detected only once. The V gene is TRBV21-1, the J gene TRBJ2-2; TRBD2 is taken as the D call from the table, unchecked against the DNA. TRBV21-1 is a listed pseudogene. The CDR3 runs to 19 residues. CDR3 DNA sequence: TGTGCCAGCAGCAAATCGGAGGGGAGGGAAGCAGAGAACACCGGGGAGCTGTTTTTT. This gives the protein CASSKSEGREAENTGELFF.

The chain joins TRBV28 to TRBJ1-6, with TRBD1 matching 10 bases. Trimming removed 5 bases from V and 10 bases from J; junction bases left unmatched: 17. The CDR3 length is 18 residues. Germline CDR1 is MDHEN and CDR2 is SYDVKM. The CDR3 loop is CASSPLGQGGLGGSPLHF. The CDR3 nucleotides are TGTGCCAGCAGTCCCCTAGGACAGGGGGGTTTAGGGGGATCACCCCTCCACTTT. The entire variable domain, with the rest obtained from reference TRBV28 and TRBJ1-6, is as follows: DVKVTQSSRYLVKRTGEKVFLECVQDMDHENMFWYRQDPGLGLRLIYFSYDVKMKEKGDIPEGYSVSREKKERFSLILESASTNQTSMYLCASSPLGQGGLGGSPLHFGNGTRLTVT.

In nucleotides, the CDR3 is TGTGCCAGTAGTTCCTCTAGCGAGATAGCCAAAAACATTCAGTACTTC. This sequence encodes CASSSSSEIAKNIQYF. The V gene is TRBV19, the J gene TRBJ2-4; tentatively, D is TRBD2 (6 bases). The germline V gene has CDR1 LNHDA and CDR2 SQIVND (reference sequence). There are 16 residues in the CDR3. V lost 5 bases and J 0 bases, leaving 14 bases between the germline ends.